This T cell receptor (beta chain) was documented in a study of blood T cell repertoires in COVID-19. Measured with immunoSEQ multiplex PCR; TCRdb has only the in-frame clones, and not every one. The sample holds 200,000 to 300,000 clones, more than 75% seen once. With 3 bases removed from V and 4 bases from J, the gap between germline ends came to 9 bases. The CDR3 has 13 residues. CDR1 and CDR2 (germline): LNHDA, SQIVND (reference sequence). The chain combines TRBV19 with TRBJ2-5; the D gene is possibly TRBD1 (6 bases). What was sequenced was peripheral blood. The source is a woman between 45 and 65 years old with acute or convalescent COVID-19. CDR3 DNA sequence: TGTGCCAGTAGTATGGCCAGGGGAGAGACCCAGTACTTC. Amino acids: CASSMARGETQYF.